The sequence of this T cell receptor (beta chain) was determined in a study of HIV-infected patients and healthy controls. No cell fractionation was done, so the repertoire covers all unsorted peripheral blood T cells. Between the trimmed V and J ends, which lost 1 base and 7 bases, there was a span of 20 bases. Per germline, CDR1 MGHRA and CDR2 YSYEKL. The CDR3 totals 17 residues. 500 ng RNA was reverse transcribed with alpha and beta constant-region primers. Each of the alpha and beta chains got its own library through chain-specific third strand synthesis with indices. TCRdb processed the 5' RACE reads anew with MiXCR; each CDR3 protein has one entry. The table records roughly 20,000 distinct CDR3 sequences, approximately 8.3% of them present only once. This clonotype has at least ten counts.

The source material was blood. The rearrangement joins TRBV4-1 to TRBJ2-1; unclear D gene. This clonotype was obtained from an adult in good health. Here the CDR3 reads CASSQGAAFGWRNEQFF. The CDR3 DNA reads as TGCGCCAGCAGCCAAGGAGCCGCATTCGGGTGGCGAAATGAGCAGTTCTTC.